This T cell receptor (beta chain) was captured in a study of T cells after yellow fever vaccination. Findings of the study overall: Clonotypes found in both CD4 and CD8 compartments made up a small share. Peaking on day 5 versus 15, the secondary response was faster but weaker.

About this clonotype: Its specificity is unknown.

Germline lookup yields CDR1 SGHRS and CDR2 YFSETQ. The CDR3 contains 15 residues. The V segment lost 0 bases and the J segment 7 bases; nucleotides outside the gene matches: 4. It was through 5'RACE template switching that TCR cDNA was made, with a universal primer site and UMIs added. One entry per CDR3 protein results from TCRdb running MiXCR on the 5' RACE reads. The repertoire consists of a few hundred thousand distinct CDR3 sequences, with about 9.5% occurring once and the leading ten covering around 17%. The TCR was taken from a man between 18 and 35 years old who received the YFV17D yellow fever vaccine. The chain employs TRBV5-1 and TRBJ1-6; 7 nucleotides align to TRBD1. The input for sequencing was PBMCs, taken on the day of the first yellow fever vaccination. CDR3 loop: CASSLGPGGNSPLHF. In nucleotides, the CDR3 is TGCGCCAGCAGCTTGGGTCCAGGGGGAAATTCACCCCTCCACTTT.